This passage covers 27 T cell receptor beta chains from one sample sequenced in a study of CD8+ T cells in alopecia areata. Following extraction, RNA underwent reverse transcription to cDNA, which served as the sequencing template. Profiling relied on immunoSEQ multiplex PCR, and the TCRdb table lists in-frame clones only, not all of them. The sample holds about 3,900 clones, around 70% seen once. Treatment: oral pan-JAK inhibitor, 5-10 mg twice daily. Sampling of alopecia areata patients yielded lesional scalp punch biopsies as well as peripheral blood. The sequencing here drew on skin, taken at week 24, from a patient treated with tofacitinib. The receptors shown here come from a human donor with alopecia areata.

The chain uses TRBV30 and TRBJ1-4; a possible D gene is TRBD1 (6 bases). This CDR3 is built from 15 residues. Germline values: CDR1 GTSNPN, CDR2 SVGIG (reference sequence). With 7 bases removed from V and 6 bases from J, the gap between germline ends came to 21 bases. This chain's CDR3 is CAFRVGGKADEKLFF. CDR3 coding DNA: TGTGCCTTTCGGGTGGGGGGCAAGGCGGATGAAAAACTGTTTTTT.

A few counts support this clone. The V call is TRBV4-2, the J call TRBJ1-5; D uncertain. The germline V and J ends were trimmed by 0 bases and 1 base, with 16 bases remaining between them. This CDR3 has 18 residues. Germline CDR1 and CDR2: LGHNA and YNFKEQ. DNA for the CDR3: TGTGCCAGCAGCCAAGATTTTAGGAATAGTTTAAGCAATCAGCCCCAGCATTTT. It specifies CASSQDFRNSLSNQPQHF.

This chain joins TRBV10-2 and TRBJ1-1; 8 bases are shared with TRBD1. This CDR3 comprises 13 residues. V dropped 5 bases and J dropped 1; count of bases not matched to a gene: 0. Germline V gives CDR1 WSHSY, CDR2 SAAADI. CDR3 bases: TGCGCCAGCAGTCAGGGGGCGAACACTGAAGCTTTCTTT. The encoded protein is CASSQGANTEAFF.

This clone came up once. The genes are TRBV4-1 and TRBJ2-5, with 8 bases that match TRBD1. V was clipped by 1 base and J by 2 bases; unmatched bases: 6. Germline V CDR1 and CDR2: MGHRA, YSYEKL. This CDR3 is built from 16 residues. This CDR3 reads CASSQAQGGGQETQYF. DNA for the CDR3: TGCGCCAGCAGCCAAGCACAGGGGGGAGGTCAAGAGACCCAGTACTTC.

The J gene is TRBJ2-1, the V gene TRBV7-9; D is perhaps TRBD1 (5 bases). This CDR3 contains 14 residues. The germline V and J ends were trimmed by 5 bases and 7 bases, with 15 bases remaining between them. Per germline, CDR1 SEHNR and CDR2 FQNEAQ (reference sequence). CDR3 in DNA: TGTGCCAGCAGCCCCATCAGGGATAAGAATGAGCAGTTCTTC. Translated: CASSPIRDKNEQFF.

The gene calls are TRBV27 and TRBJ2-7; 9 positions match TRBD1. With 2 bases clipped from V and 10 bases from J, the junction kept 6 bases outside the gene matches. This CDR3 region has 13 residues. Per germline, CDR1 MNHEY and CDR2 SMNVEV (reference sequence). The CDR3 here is CASSLIGQGSQYF. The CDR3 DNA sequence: TGTGCCAGCAGTTTAATCGGACAGGGGAGCCAGTACTTC.

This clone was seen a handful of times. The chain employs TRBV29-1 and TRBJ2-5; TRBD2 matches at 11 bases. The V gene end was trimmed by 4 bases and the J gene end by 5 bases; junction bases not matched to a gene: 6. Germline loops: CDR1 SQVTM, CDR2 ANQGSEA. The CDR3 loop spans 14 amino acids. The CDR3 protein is CSVAPSGGRETQYF. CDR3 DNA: TGCAGCGTTGCGCCTAGCGGGGGGCGCGAGACCCAGTACTTC.

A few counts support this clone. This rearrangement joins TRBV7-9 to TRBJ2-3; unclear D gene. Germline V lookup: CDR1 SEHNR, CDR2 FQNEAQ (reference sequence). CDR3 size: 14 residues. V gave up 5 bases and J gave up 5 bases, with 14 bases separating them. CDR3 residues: CASSPPRTLDTQYF. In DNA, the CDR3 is TGTGCCAGCAGCCCACCTCGGACCCTAGATACGCAGTATTTT.

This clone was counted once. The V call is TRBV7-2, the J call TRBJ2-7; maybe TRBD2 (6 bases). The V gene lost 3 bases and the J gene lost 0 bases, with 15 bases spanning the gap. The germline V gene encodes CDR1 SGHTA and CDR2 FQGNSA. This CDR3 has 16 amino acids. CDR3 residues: CASSFTGRGLSYEQYF. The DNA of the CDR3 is TGTGCCAGCAGCTTTACGGGGCGGGGACTCTCCTACGAGCAGTACTTC.

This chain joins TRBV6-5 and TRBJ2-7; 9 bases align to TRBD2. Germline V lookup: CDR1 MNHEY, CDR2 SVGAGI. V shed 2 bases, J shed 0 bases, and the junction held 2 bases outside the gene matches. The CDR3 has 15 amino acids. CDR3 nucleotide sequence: TGTGCCAGCAGTTACCGGCGGGGGGGCTCCTACGAGCAGTACTTC. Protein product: CASSYRRGGSYEQYF.

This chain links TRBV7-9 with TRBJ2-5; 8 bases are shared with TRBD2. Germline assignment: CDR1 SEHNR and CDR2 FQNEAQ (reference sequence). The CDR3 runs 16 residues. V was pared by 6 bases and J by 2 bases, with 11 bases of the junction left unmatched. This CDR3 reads CASSRVTSGEQETQYF. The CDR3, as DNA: TGTGCCAGCAGTCGGGTAACTAGCGGAGAACAAGAGACCCAGTACTTC.

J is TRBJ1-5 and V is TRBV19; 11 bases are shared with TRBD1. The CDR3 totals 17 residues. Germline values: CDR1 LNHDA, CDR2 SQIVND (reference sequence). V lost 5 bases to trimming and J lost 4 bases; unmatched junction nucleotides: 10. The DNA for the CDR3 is TGTGCCAGTAGTCCCCCCCGGACAGGGGGCAAAAATCAGCCCCAGCATTTT. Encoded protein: CASSPPRTGGKNQPQHF.

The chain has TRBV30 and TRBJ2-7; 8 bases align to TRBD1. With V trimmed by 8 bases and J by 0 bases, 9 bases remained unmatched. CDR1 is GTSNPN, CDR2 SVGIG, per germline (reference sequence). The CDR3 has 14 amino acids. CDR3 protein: CAGRRTGNSYEQYF. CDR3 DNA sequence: TGTGCCGGAAGGCGGACAGGGAACTCCTACGAGCAGTACTTC. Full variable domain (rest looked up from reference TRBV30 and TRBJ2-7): SQTIHQWPATLVQPVGSPLSLECTVEGTSNPNLYWYRQAAGRGLQLLFYSVGIGQISSEVPQNLSASRPQDRQFILSSKKLLLSDSGFYLCAGRRTGNSYEQYFGPGTRLTVT.

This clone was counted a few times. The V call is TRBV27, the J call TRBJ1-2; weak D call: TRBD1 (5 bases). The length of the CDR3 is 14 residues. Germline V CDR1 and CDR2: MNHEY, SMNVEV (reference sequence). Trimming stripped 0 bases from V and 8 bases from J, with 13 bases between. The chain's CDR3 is CASSLSLAGQGYTF. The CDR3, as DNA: TGTGCCAGCAGTTTATCGCTGGCAGGGCAAGGCTACACCTTC.

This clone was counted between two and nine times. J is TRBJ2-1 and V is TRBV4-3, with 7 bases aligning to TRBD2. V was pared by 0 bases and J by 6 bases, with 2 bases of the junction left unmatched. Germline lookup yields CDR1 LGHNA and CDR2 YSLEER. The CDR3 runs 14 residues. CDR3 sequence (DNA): TGCGCCAGCAGCCAAGAGGGGGGGGGCAATGAGCAGTTCTTC. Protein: CASSQEGGGNEQFF.

The CDR3 reads CASSRDNWGYTF. CDR3 nucleotide sequence: TGTGCCAGCAGCCGGGACAACTGGGGCTACACCTTC. J is TRBJ1-2 and V is TRBV6-1, with a possible D match to TRBD1 (6 bases). Trimming took 6 bases from V and 8 from J, leaving 13 bases between them. The CDR3 sequence is 12 residues long. Germline V gene sequence: CDR1 MNHNS, CDR2 SASEGT.

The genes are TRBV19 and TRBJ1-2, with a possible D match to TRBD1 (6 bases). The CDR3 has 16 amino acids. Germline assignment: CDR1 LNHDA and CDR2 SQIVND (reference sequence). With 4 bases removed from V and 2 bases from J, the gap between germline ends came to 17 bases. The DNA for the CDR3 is TGTGCCAGTAGTACCCGTCGCAGTACAGGGAACTATGGCTACACCTTC. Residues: CASSTRRSTGNYGYTF.

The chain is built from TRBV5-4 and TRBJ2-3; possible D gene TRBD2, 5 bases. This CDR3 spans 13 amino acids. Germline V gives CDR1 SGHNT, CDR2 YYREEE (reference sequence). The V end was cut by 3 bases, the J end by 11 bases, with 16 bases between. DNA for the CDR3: TGTGCCAGCAGCTACTTGGTGGGAGAGAGGCAGTATTTT. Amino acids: CASSYLVGERQYF. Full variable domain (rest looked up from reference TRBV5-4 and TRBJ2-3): ETGVTQSPTHLIKTRGQQVTLRCSSQSGHNTVSWYQQALGQGPQFIFQYYREEENGRGNFPPRFSGLQFPNYSSELNVNALELDDSALYLCASSYLVGERQYFGPGTRLTVL.

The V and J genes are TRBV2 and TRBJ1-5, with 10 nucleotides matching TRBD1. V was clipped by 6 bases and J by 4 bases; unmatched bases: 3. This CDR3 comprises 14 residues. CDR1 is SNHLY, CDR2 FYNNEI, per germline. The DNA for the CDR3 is TGTGCCAGCAGATTGGACAGGGGGAATCAGCCCCAGCATTTT. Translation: CASRLDRGNQPQHF.

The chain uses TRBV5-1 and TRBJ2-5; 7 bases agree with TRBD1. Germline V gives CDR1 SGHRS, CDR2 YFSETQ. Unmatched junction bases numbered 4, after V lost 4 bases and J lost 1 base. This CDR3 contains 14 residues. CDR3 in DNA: TGCGCCAGCAGCCCGGGACAGCTCCAAGAGACCCAGTACTTC. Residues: CASSPGQLQETQYF.

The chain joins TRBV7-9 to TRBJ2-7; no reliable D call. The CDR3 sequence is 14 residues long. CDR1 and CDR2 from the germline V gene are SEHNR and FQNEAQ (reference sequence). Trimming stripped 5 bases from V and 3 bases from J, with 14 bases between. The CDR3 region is CASSPSLVGYEQYF. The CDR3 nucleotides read TGTGCCAGCAGCCCGAGCTTGGTGGGCTACGAGCAGTACTTC.

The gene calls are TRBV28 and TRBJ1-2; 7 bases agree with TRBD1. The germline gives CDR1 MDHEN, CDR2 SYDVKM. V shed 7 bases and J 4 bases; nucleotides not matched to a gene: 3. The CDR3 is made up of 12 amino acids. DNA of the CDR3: TGTGCCAGCACGGACAGGCCCTATGGCTACACCTTC. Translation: CASTDRPYGYTF.

CDR3 amino acids: CASSRNLGNSYNSPLHF. The CDR3 DNA sequence: TGTGCCAGCAGCCGAAATCTCGGGAACTCCTATAATTCACCCCTCCACTTT. This chain connects TRBV14 to TRBJ1-6, with D hard to call. Germline V CDR1 and CDR2: SGHDN, FVKESK. The CDR3 loop spans 17 amino acids. V shed 4 bases and J shed 0 bases, with 13 bases lying between them.

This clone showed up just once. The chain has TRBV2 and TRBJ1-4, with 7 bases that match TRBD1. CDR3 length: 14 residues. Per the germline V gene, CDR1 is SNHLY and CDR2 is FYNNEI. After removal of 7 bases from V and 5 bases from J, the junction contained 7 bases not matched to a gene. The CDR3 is CASTDREWNEKLFF. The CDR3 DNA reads TGTGCCAGCACCGACAGGGAATGGAATGAAAAACTGTTTTTT. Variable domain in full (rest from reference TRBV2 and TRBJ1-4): EPEVTQTPSHQVTQMGQEVILRCVPISNHLYFYWYRQILGQKVEFLVSFYNNEISEKSEIFDDQFSVERPDGSNFTLKIRSTKLEDSAMYFCASTDREWNEKLFFGSGTQLSVL.

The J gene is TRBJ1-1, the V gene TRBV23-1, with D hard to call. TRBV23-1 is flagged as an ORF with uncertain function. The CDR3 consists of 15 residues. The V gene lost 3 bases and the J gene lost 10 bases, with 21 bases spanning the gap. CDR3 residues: CASSHLRRRPWAAFF. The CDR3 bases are TGCGCCAGCAGTCACCTGCGACGGAGGCCTTGGGCAGCTTTCTTT.

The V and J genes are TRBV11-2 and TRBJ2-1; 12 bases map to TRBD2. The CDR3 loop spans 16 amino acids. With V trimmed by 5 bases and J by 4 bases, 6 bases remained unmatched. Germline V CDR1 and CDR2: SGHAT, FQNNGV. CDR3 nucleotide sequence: TGTGCCAGCAGCCATCGACTAGCGGGGGTTTACAATGAGCAGTTCTTC. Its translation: CASSHRLAGVYNEQFF.

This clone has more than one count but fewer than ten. The CDR3 nucleotides read TGTGCCAGCAGTTTACCAGGGGCACCCTACGAGCAGTACTTC. Translation: CASSLPGAPYEQYF. V is TRBV27 and J is TRBJ2-7; perhaps TRBD1 as D (6 bases). The CDR3 sequence is 14 residues long. Germline lookup yields CDR1 MNHEY and CDR2 SMNVEV (reference sequence). V shed 2 bases and J shed 2 bases, with 10 bases lying between them.